This entry describes one T cell receptor beta chain. This entry comes from a study of blood T cell repertoires in COVID-19. The overall study: From the United States, Italy and Spain came samples of acute and convalescent COVID-19. The cDNA or gDNA used as material had been derived from T cells, B-cell-depleted T cells, or PBMCs.

V lost 4 bases and J 0 bases, leaving 7 bases between the germline ends. This CDR3 spans 14 amino acids. Germline lookup yields CDR1 MNHEY and CDR2 SMNVEV (reference sequence). Per the original methods: Estimation of nucleated cell counts was performed using reference gene primer amplification. Sequencing used immunoSEQ multiplex PCR; TCRdb keeps in-frame clones, though not all of them. The V and J calls and clone size were taken over from that table, and D and trimming were inferred from the DNA. The table has 100,000 to 120,000 clones, less than 75% seen once. The chain has TRBV27 and TRBJ1-5; no reliable D call. The specimen sequenced was peripheral blood. The receptor's source is a woman aged 55-75 years with acute or convalescent COVID-19. DNA of the CDR3: TGTGCCAGCAGTTCGGAGTATAGCAATCAGCCCCAGCATTTT. Translated, it gives CASSSEYSNQPQHF.